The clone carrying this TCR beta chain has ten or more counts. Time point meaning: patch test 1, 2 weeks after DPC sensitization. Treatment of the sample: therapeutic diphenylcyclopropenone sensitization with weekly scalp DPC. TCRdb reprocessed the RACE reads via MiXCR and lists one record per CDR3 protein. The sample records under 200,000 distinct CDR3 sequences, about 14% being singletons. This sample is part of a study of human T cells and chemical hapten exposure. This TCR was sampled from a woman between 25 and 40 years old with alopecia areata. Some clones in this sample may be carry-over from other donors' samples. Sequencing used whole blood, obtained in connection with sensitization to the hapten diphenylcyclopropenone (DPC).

The CDR3 loop reads CASPVGVTDEQYF. The CDR3 DNA sequence: TGTGCCAGCCCCGTCGGGGTTACGGACGAGCAGTACTTC. The chain links TRBV28 to TRBJ2-7, with TRBD2 as a possible D gene (5 bases). V was clipped by 8 bases and J by 5 bases, with 16 bases between them. Germline V gene data show CDR1 as MDHEN and CDR2 as SYDVKM. CDR3 length: 13 amino acids.